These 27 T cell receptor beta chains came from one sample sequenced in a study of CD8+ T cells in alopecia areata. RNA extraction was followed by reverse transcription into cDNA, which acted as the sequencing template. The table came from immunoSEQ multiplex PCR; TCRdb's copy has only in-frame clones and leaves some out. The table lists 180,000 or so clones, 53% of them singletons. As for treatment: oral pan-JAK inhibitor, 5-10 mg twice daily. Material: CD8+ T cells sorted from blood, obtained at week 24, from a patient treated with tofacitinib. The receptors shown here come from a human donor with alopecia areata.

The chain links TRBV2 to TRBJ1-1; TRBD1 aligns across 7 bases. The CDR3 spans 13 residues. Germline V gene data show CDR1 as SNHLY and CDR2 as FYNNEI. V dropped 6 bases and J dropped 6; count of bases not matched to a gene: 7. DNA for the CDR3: TGTGCCAGCAGCGAGACAGGGACCCCTGAAGCTTTCTTT. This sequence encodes CASSETGTPEAFF.

The CDR3 DNA is TGCAGCGTTGAAGATGAGGGGGTTTACGGCTACACCTTC. This sequence encodes CSVEDEGVYGYTF. The chain recombines TRBV29-1 with TRBJ1-2, with TRBD1 as a possible D gene (6 bases). Looked up from germline, CDR1 is SQVTM and CDR2 is ANQGSEA. The V and J ends lost 0 bases and 8 bases respectively, with 13 bases between them. The CDR3 spans 13 residues.

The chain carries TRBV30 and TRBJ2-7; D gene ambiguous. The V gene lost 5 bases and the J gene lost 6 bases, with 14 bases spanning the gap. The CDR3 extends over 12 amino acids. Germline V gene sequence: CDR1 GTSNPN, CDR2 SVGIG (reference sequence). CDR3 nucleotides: TGTGCCTGGGGGCCCCCGGCGAGCGAGCAGTACTTC. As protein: CAWGPPASEQYF.

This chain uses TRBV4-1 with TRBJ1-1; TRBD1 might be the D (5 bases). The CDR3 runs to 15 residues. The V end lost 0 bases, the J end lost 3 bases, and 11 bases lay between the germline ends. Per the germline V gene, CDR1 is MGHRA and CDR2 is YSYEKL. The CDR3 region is CASSQEARGHTEAFF. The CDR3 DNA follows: TGCGCCAGCAGCCAAGAGGCCCGGGGCCACACTGAAGCTTTCTTT.

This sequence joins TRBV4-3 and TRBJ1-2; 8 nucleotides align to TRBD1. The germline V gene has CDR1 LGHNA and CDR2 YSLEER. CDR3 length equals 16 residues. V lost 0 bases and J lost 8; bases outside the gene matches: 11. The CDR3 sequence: CASSQDWFGQGVGYTF. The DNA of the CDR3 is TGCGCCAGCAGCCAAGATTGGTTCGGACAGGGTGTGGGCTACACCTTC.

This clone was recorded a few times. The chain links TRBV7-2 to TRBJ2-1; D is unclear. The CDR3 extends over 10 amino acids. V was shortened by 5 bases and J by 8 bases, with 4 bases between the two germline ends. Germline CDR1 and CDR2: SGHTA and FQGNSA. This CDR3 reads CASSLYEQFF. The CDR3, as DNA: TGTGCCAGCAGCCTATATGAGCAGTTCTTC.

The CDR3 nucleotides read TGTGCCAGCGGCCGGGGGGATGACGAGCAGTACTTC. It codes for CASGRGDDEQYF. The chain has TRBV6-5 and TRBJ2-7, with 7 bases fitting TRBD2. The CDR3 is 12 amino acids. Per the germline V gene, CDR1 is MNHEY and CDR2 is SVGAGI. After removal of 8 bases from V and 5 bases from J, the junction contained 6 bases not matched to a gene.

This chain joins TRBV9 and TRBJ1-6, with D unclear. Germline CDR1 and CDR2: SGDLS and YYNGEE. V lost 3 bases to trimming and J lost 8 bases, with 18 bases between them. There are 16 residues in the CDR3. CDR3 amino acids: CASSERPLQADSPLHF. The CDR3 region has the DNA TGTGCCAGCAGCGAGCGTCCTCTTCAGGCTGATTCACCCCTCCACTTT.

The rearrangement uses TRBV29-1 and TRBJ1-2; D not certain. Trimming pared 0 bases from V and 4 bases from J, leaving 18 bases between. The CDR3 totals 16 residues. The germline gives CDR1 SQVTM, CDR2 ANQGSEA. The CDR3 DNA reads TGCAGCGTTGAAGATCGTCGTGGAGGGTTCCCCTATGGCTACACCTTC. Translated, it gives CSVEDRRGGFPYGYTF. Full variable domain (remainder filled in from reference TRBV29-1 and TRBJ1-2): SAVISQKPSRDICQRGTSLTIQCQVDSQVTMMFWYRQQPGQSLTLIATANQGSEATYESGFVIDKFPISRPNLTFSTLTVSNMSPEDSSIYLCSVEDRRGGFPYGYTFGSGTRLTVV.

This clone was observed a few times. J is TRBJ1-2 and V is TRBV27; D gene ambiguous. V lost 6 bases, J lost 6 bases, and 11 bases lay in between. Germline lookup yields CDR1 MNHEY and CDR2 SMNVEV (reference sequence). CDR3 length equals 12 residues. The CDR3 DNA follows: TGTGCCAGCAGCCTGGCCGGGGATGGCTACACCTTC. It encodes CASSLAGDGYTF.

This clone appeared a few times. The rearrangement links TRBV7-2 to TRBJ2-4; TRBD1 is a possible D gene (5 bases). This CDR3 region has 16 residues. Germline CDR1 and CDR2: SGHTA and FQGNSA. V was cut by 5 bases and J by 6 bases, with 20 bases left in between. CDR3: CASSPKGLTTVNIQYF. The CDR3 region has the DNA TGTGCCAGCAGCCCAAAGGGGCTGACAACCGTAAACATTCAGTACTTC.

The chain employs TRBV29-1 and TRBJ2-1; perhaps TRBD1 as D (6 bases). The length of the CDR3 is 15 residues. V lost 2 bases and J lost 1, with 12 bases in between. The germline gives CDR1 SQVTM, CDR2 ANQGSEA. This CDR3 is CSVEFPRGSYNEQFF. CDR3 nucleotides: TGCAGCGTTGAATTCCCCAGGGGTTCCTACAATGAGCAGTTCTTC.

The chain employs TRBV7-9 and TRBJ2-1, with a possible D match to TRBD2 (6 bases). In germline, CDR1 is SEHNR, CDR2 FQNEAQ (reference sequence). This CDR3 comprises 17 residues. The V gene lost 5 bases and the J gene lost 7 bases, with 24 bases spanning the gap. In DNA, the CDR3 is TGTGCCAGCAGCCCCGCCCCCGGGACTCATCTTGGGAATGAGCAGTTCTTC. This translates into CASSPAPGTHLGNEQFF.

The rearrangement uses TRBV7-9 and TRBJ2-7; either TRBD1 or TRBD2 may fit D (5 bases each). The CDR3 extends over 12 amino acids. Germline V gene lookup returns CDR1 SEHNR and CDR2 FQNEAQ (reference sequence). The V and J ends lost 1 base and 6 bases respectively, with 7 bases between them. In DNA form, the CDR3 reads TGTGCCAGCAGCTTAGTGAGGGGCGAGCAGTACTTC. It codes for CASSLVRGEQYF.

The DNA of the CDR3 is TGTGCTAGTGGTTTGGTACCCGGTACTGAAGCTTTCTTT. Translation: CASGLVPGTEAFF. V is TRBV12-5 and J is TRBJ1-1; D gene uncertain. Trimming took off 0 bases at V and 5 bases at J, with 7 bases between the two ends. Germline CDR1 and CDR2: LGHNT and FRNRAP. CDR3 size: 13 residues.

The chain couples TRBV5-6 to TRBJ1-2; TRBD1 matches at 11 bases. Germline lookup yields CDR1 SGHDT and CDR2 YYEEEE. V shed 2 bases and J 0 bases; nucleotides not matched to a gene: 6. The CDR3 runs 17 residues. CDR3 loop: CASSFGQGARANYGYTF. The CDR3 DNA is TGTGCCAGCAGCTTCGGACAGGGGGCGAGAGCTAACTATGGCTACACCTTC.

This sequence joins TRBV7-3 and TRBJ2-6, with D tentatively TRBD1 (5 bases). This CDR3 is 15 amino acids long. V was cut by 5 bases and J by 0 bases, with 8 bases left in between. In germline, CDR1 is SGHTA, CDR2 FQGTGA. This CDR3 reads CASSVDSSGANVLTF. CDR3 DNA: TGTGCCAGCAGCGTAGACAGCTCTGGGGCCAACGTCCTGACTTTC.

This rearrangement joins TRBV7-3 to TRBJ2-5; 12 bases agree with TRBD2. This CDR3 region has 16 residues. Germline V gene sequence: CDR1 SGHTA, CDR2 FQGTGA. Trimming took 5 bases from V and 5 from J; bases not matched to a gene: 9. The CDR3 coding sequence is TGTGCCAGCAGCCCTGCTAGCGGGGGGGCCAGGGAGACCCAGTACTTC. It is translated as CASSPASGGARETQYF.

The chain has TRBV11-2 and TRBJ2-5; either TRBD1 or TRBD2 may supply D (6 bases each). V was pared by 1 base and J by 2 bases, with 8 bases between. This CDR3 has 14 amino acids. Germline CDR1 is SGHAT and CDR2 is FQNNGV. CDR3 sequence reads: CASSLVGGQETQYF. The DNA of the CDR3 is TGTGCCAGCAGCTTAGTAGGGGGGCAAGAGACCCAGTACTTC.

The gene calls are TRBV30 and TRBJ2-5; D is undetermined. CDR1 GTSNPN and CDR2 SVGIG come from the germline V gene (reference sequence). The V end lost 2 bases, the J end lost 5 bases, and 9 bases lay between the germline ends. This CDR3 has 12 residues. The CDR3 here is CAWSTMGETQYF. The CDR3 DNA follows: TGTGCCTGGAGTACTATGGGGGAGACCCAGTACTTC.

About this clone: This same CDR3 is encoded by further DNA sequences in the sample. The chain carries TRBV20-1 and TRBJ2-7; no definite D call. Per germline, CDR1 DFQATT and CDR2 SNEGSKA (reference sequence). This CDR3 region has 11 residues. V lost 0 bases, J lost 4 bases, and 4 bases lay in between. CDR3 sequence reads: CSARDQYEQYF. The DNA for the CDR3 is TGCAGTGCTAGAGACCAATACGAGCAGTACTTC.

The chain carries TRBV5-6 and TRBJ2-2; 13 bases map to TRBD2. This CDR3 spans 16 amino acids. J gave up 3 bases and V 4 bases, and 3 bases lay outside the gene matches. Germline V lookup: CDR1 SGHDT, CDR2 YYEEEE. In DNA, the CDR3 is TGTGCCAGCAGCGACGGACTAGCGGGAGACACCGGGGAGCTGTTTTTT. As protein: CASSDGLAGDTGELFF.

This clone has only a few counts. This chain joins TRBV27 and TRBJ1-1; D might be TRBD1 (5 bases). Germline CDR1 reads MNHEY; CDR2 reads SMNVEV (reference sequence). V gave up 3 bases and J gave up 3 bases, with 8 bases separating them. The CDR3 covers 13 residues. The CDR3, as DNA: TGTGCCAGCAGTTTTGCAGGGTACACTGAAGCTTTCTTT. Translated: CASSFAGYTEAFF.

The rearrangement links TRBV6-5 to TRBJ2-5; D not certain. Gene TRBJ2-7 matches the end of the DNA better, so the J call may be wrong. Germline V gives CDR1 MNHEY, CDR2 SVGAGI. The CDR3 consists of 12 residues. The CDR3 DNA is TGTGCCAGCAGTTCTGGGCCCTACGAGCAGTACTTC. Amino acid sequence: CASSSGPYEQYF.

CDR3 coding DNA: TGTGCCTGGAGTACGGACGCGAACACTGAAGCTTTCTTT. It translates to CAWSTDANTEAFF. This chain links TRBV30 with TRBJ1-1; D not resolved. Germline V gene data show CDR1 as GTSNPN and CDR2 as SVGIG (reference sequence). Trimming removed 2 bases from V and 1 base from J, with 8 bases in between. The CDR3 totals 13 residues.

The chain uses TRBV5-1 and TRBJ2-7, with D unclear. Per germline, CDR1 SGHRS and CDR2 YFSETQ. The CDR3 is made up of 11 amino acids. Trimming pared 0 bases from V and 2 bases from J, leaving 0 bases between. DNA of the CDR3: TGCGCCAGCAGCTTGGCCTACGAGCAGTACTTC. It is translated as CASSLAYEQYF.

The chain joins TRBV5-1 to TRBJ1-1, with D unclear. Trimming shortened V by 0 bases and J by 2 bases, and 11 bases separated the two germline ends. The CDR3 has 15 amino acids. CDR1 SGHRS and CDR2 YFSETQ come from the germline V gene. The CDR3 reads CASSLEPEVNTEAFF. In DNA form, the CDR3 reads TGCGCCAGCAGCTTGGAGCCCGAAGTCAACACTGAAGCTTTCTTT.